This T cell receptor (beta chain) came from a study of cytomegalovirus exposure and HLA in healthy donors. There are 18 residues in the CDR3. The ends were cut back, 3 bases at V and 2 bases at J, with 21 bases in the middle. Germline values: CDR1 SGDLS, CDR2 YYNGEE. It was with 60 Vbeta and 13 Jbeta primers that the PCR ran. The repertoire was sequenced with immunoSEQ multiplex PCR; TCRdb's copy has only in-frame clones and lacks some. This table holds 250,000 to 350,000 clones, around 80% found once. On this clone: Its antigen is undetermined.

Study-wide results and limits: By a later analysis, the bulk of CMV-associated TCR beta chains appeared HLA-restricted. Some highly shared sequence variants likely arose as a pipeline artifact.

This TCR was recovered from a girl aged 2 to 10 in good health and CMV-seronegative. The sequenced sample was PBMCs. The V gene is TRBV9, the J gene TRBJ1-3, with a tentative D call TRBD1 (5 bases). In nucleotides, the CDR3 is TGTGCCAGCAGCGGCCCGCTCCCTGGGGGGTTCCCTGGAAACACCATATATTTT. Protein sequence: CASSGPLPGGFPGNTIYF.